This T cell receptor beta chain was documented in a study of vaccination effects on CD4 cells after COVID-19. This clone has more than one count but fewer than ten. Its antigen is as yet unknown. Viral peptide pool expansion of antigen-specific CD4+ T cells preceded sequencing in the ViraFEST assay. CD4+ T cell isolation took place after nine to eleven days of culture. Vaccine recipients, nucleocapsid antibody negative, had no prior SARS-CoV-2 infection. Looked up from germline, CDR1 is LNHDA and CDR2 is SQIVND (reference sequence). The V end was cut by 0 bases, the J end by 6 bases, with 9 bases between. This CDR3 is 14 amino acids long. Assay: immunoSEQ multiplex PCR; the TCRdb copy retains only in-frame clones and omits some. The sample carries 55,000 to 80,000 clones, 80% recorded once.

The chain has TRBV19 and TRBJ2-4; no definite D call. The starting material was CD4+ T cells from PBMCs cultured with SARS-CoV-2 spike peptides, obtained before COVID-19 vaccination. The sequence was collected from a human donor who received a COVID-19 vaccine. CDR3 region: CASSIDISANIQYF. DNA for the CDR3: TGTGCCAGTAGTATAGATATCTCGGCAAACATTCAGTACTTC.